The rows below give T cell receptor beta chains drawn from one sample of a study of T-cell reconstitution after alpha-beta-depleted transplantation in children. TCRdb used MiXCR to reprocess the PCR reads, holding one entry per CDR3 protein. This table has about 72,000 distinct CDR3 sequences, approximately 7.3% appearing once. Sequenced here: PBMCs from the stem cell graft donor, sampled from the stem cell graft. The receptors here all came from a human donor who donated a stem cell graft to a child with acute lymphoblastic leukemia. Each CDR3 is given with its conserved first and last residue. Each record gives: clone size, D gene, V gene, J gene, CDR3 protein, CDR3 DNA. A D gene is named only where the DNA matches it firmly. The size of a clone is reported for some rows only, either as once, few or many, or as a class for expanded clones.

abundance: few; d_gene: NA; v_gene: TRBV21-1; j_gene: TRBJ1-5; CDR3aa: CSSSKARDQPQHF; CDR3nt: TGTTCCAGCAGCAAAGCGAGGGATCAGCCCCAGCATTTT
abundance: NA; d_gene: TRBD2; v_gene: TRBV7-9; j_gene: TRBJ2-7; CDR3aa: CASSSPGLAFYEQYF; CDR3nt: TGTGCCAGCAGCTCTCCGGGACTAGCGTTCTACGAGCAGTACTTC
abundance: few; d_gene: NA; v_gene: TRBV6-2/TRBV6-3; j_gene: TRBJ2-7; CDR3aa: CASSKTGTPKAYEQYF; CDR3nt: TGTGCCAGCAGTAAAACCGGGACCCCAAAAGCCTACGAGCAGTACTTC
abundance: many; d_gene: TRBD2; v_gene: TRBV5-1; j_gene: TRBJ2-2; CDR3aa: CASSPTAGGRGTGELFF; CDR3nt: TGCGCCAGCAGCCCGACAGCGGGAGGAAGAGGCACCGGGGAGCTGTTTTTT
abundance: few; d_gene: NA; v_gene: TRBV13; j_gene: TRBJ2-1; CDR3aa: CASTARELHNEQFF; CDR3nt: TGTGCCAGCACGGCCCGGGAGCTCCATAATGAGCAGTTCTTC
abundance: NA; d_gene: NA; v_gene: TRBV29-1; j_gene: TRBJ2-3; CDR3aa: CSGRPLSGSTDTQYF; CDR3nt: TGCAGCGGAAGACCCCTTAGCGGTAGCACAGATACGCAGTATTTT
abundance: many; d_gene: NA; v_gene: TRBV4-1; j_gene: TRBJ1-1; CDR3aa: CASSQEWGGRISEAFF; CDR3nt: TGCGCCAGCAGCCAAGAATGGGGGGGCCGGATTTCTGAAGCTTTCTTT
abundance: few; d_gene: NA; v_gene: TRBV12-3/TRBV12-4; j_gene: TRBJ2-3; CDR3aa: CASRTGTYGPDTQYF; CDR3nt: TGTGCCAGCAGGACCGGGACTTATGGTCCAGATACGCAGTATTTT
abundance: few; d_gene: NA; v_gene: TRBV28; j_gene: TRBJ2-7; CDR3aa: CATDSSYEQYF; CDR3nt: TGTGCCACTGACAGTTCCTACGAGCAGTACTTC
abundance: few; d_gene: TRBD2; v_gene: TRBV20-1; j_gene: TRBJ2-3; CDR3aa: CSARTLAGARDTQYF; CDR3nt: TGCAGTGCTAGAACGCTAGCGGGAGCGAGGGATACGCAGTATTTT
abundance: many; d_gene: NA; v_gene: TRBV5-6; j_gene: TRBJ1-2; CDR3aa: CASSLVSWGLYGYTF; CDR3nt: TGTGCCAGCAGCTTGGTTTCCTGGGGGCTCTATGGCTACACCTTC
abundance: many; d_gene: NA; v_gene: TRBV6-5; j_gene: TRBJ2-4; CDR3aa: CASSLQFPGAKNIQYF; CDR3nt: TGTGCCAGCAGCCTACAATTCCCGGGAGCCAAAAACATTCAGTACTTC
abundance: many; d_gene: TRBD1; v_gene: TRBV20-1; j_gene: TRBJ1-4; CDR3aa: CSVQGQGSEKLFF; CDR3nt: TGCAGTGTTCAGGGACAGGGTAGTGAAAAACTGTTTTTT
abundance: NA; d_gene: NA; v_gene: TRBV7-9; j_gene: TRBJ2-2; CDR3aa: CASSGNRDTGELFF; CDR3nt: TGTGCCAGCAGTGGGAACAGGGACACCGGGGAGCTGTTTTTT
abundance: NA; d_gene: NA; v_gene: TRBV6-2/TRBV6-3; j_gene: TRBJ2-3; CDR3aa: CASSNGGLGTDTQYF; CDR3nt: TGTGCCAGCAGTAATGGAGGGTTGGGAACAGATACGCAGTATTTT
abundance: many; d_gene: NA; v_gene: TRBV6-4; j_gene: TRBJ2-2; CDR3aa: CASSDRDTGELFF; CDR3nt: TGTGCCAGCAGTGACAGGGACACCGGGGAGCTGTTTTTT
abundance: many; d_gene: TRBD1; v_gene: TRBV12-3/TRBV12-4; j_gene: TRBJ2-5; CDR3aa: CASSFRDSQETQYF; CDR3nt: TGTGCCAGCAGCTTTCGGGACAGCCAAGAGACCCAGTACTTC
abundance: NA; d_gene: TRBD2; v_gene: TRBV5-6; j_gene: TRBJ2-7; CDR3aa: CASSSGLAGGRDDYEQYF; CDR3nt: TGTGCCAGCAGCTCCGGACTAGCGGGAGGAAGGGACGACTACGAGCAGTACTTC
abundance: many; d_gene: NA; v_gene: TRBV11-2; j_gene: TRBJ1-4; CDR3aa: CASSSGVANEKLFF; CDR3nt: TGTGCCAGCAGCTCAGGGGTCGCTAATGAAAAACTGTTTTTT
abundance: NA; d_gene: TRBD1; v_gene: TRBV20-1; j_gene: TRBJ1-5; CDR3aa: CCFIGAGQGDYQPQHF; CDR3nt: TGCTGTTTTATCGGCGCGGGACAGGGGGACTACCAGCCCCAGCATTTT
abundance: few; d_gene: NA; v_gene: TRBV19; j_gene: TRBJ2-1; CDR3aa: CASSIRSYEQFF; CDR3nt: TGTGCCAGTAGTATCCGGTCCTATGAGCAGTTCTTC
abundance: many; d_gene: NA; v_gene: TRBV7-2; j_gene: TRBJ2-5; CDR3aa: CASSPFSETQYF; CDR3nt: TGTGCCAGCAGTCCCTTTAGTGAGACCCAGTACTTC
abundance: many; d_gene: NA; v_gene: TRBV7-8; j_gene: TRBJ1-2; CDR3aa: CASSFFGDLNGYTF; CDR3nt: TGTGCCAGCAGCTTTTTCGGGGACTTGAATGGCTACACCTTC
abundance: NA; d_gene: TRBD1; v_gene: TRBV2; j_gene: TRBJ2-3; CDR3aa: CASYDRGTTDTQYF; CDR3nt: TGTGCCAGCTATGACAGGGGAACCACAGATACGCAGTATTTT
abundance: medium-sized; d_gene: TRBD2; v_gene: TRBV6-4; j_gene: TRBJ2-1; CDR3aa: CASSSGGANEQFF; CDR3nt: TGTGCCAGCAGTAGCGGGGGGGCCAATGAGCAGTTCTTC
abundance: many; d_gene: NA; v_gene: TRBV21-1; j_gene: TRBJ1-5; CDR3aa: CASSGVRKDGNQPQHF; CDR3nt: TGTGCCAGCAGCGGGGTGAGGAAGGATGGCAATCAGCCCCAGCATTTT
abundance: few; d_gene: NA; v_gene: TRBV6-2/TRBV6-3; j_gene: TRBJ2-5; CDR3aa: CASSQGPGRETQYF; CDR3nt: TGTGCCAGCAGCCAGGGGCCAGGCAGAGAGACCCAGTACTTC
abundance: NA; d_gene: NA; v_gene: TRBV19; j_gene: TRBJ2-5; CDR3aa: CASSEREETQYF; CDR3nt: TGTGCCAGTAGTGAAAGGGAAGAGACCCAGTACTTC
abundance: many; d_gene: TRBD1; v_gene: TRBV6-5; j_gene: TRBJ2-3; CDR3aa: CASRSDRVTQYF; CDR3nt: TGTGCCAGCAGGAGCGACAGGGTAACGCAGTATTTT
abundance: few; d_gene: NA; v_gene: TRBV20-1; j_gene: TRBJ2-7; CDR3aa: CSARHINYEQYF; CDR3nt: TGCAGTGCGAGACATATTAACTACGAGCAGTACTTC
abundance: many; d_gene: NA; v_gene: TRBV24-1; j_gene: TRBJ2-2; CDR3aa: CATSDYPGTGELFF; CDR3nt: TGTGCCACCAGTGATTACCCGGGGACCGGGGAGCTGTTTTTT
abundance: many; d_gene: TRBD2; v_gene: TRBV29-1; j_gene: TRBJ2-1; CDR3aa: CSVTSGRAREQFF; CDR3nt: TGCAGCGTTACTAGCGGGAGGGCCAGGGAGCAGTTCTTC
abundance: many; d_gene: TRBD1; v_gene: TRBV7-2; j_gene: TRBJ2-7; CDR3aa: CASTLTYAGTGGYEQYF; CDR3nt: TGTGCCAGCACCCTAACTTATGCCGGGACAGGGGGCTACGAGCAGTACTTC
abundance: many; d_gene: TRBD1; v_gene: TRBV7-9; j_gene: TRBJ1-5; CDR3aa: CASSPLGQGQPQHF; CDR3nt: TGTGCCAGCAGCCCCTTGGGACAGGGTCAGCCCCAGCATTTT
abundance: many; d_gene: NA; v_gene: TRBV5-1; j_gene: TRBJ2-7; CDR3aa: CASSLTRDEQYF; CDR3nt: TGCGCCAGCAGCTTGACAAGGGACGAGCAGTACTTC
abundance: NA; d_gene: NA; v_gene: TRBV29-1; j_gene: TRBJ2-5; CDR3aa: CSGRRGAETQYF; CDR3nt: TGCAGCGGCAGACGGGGGGCAGAGACCCAGTACTTC
abundance: many; d_gene: TRBD2; v_gene: TRBV10-3; j_gene: TRBJ2-5; CDR3aa: CAISGGWEGETQYF; CDR3nt: TGTGCCATCAGCGGCGGGTGGGAGGGAGAGACCCAGTACTTC
abundance: many; d_gene: TRBD2; v_gene: TRBV20-1; j_gene: TRBJ2-1; CDR3aa: CSAPTSGKYNEQFF; CDR3nt: TGCAGTGCCCCGACTAGCGGGAAATACAATGAGCAGTTCTTC
abundance: many; d_gene: NA; v_gene: TRBV24-1; j_gene: TRBJ2-2; CDR3aa: CATSDLPGELFF; CDR3nt: TGTGCCACCAGTGATTTACCCGGGGAGCTGTTTTTT
abundance: many; d_gene: NA; v_gene: TRBV5-1; j_gene: TRBJ2-6; CDR3aa: CASSLASSGANVLTF; CDR3nt: TGCGCCAGCAGCTTGGCCTCCTCTGGGGCCAACGTCCTGACTTTC